The following is a T cell receptor beta chain sequence with its context. What it binds is not known. The data derive from a study of shared clonotypes between healthy human individuals. Study results and limitations: About 5% of naive CD4 clonotypes were common to several donors. Memory subsets had estimated richness that was generally smaller than that of naive subsets.

This CDR3 region has 18 residues. The trim removed 3 bases at V and 1 base at J, leaving 15 bases unmatched. CDR1 LNHDA and CDR2 SQIVND come from the germline V gene (reference sequence). Terminally differentiated effector memory CD45RA+ cells were excluded from the naive CD8 cells, which were CD45RO-negative and positively selected for CCR7. Some clones are missing from TCRdb's copy, which holds only in-frame ones; the method was immunoSEQ multiplex PCR. Among around 2,000,000 clones listed, 90% to 95% were seen once. This receptor was identified in a young man in good health. Some clones in this sample may be carry-over from other donors' samples. The sample comprised naive CD8+ T cells from PBMCs. This sequence joins TRBV19 and TRBJ2-7, with 7 bases aligning to TRBD1. The CDR3 protein is CASSIEVGTAIRSYEQYF. The CDR3 bases are TGTGCCAGTAGTATCGAGGTGGGGACAGCGATTAGGTCCTACGAGCAGTACTTC.